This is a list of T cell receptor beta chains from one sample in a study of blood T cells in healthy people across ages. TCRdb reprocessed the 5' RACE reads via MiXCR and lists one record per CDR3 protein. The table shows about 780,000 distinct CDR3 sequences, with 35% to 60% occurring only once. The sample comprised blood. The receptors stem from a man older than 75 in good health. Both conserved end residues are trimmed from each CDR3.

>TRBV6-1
ASSEGRGQGKNEQF
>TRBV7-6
ASSPGLAGGFAETQF
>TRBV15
ATRFLRGANYGYT
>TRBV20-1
SATGGGNEQY
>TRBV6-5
ASSYKDSPNSPLH
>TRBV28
ASRLEGEGLNEQF
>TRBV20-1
SARPEPSAYSYEQY
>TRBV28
ASSLFSGGEQY
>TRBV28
ASSLSGQGYGYT
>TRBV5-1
ASSLGAGGPDEQF
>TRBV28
ASSTGTEVQETQY
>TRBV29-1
SVEDPASGRVTDTQY
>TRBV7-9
ASSLSGGPSDEQY
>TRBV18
ASSPPGVSSTDTQY
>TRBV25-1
ASSETSGRDYNEQF
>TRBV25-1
ASSAAYGYT
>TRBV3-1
ASSLPGSKETQY
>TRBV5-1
ASSSRQGAMNTEAF
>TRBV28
ASSLRIHSKGNEQF
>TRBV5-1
ASSFRAGESYNEQF
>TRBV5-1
ASSFNSGNYNEQF
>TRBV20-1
SARVRQRSYEQY
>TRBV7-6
ASSVDLTNEQF
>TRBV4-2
ASSQEMGTDTQY
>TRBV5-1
ASNRWGENQETQY
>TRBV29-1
SVESPGWDETQY
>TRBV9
ASSVGSGGDYEQY
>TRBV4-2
ASSQDLGSSYNSPLH
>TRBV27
ASSLRAGNDYGYT
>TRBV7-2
ASSSPGSSTDTQY
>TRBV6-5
ASNPYGRQNTEAF
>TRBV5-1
ASSLLGANTGEPF
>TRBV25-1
ASSDRAFNQPQH
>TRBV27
ASSLSWKSSYNEQF
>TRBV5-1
ASSWGQMYSYEQY
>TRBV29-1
SVVVRSGANVLT
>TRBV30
AWSVQGALHYEQY
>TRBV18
ASSSLAGEAETQY
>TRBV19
ASSNGGLVNTEAF
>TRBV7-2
ASSPRTGGDQPQH
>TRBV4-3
ASSQIRGVEGEKLF
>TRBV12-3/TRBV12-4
ASSLTGRGPGEKLF
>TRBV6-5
ASSSGLAQNTGELF
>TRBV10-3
ATLSGFGDEKLF
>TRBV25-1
ASSEGRLAGAPETQY
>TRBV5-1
ASNRAGLKETQY